The 5 T cell receptor beta chains below were found in one sample sequenced in a study of CD8+CD57+ T cells in acquired aplastic anemia. It was genomic DNA that served as the template for profiling TCR beta VDJ and CDR3. TCRdb reprocessed the reads via MiXCR and lists one record per CDR3 protein. The sample lists roughly 51,000 distinct CDR3 sequences, 55% to 75% seen once, with around 34% in the top ten. The source material was sorted CD4+, CD8+, or CD8+CD57+ T cells (not recorded which) from PBMCs. The receptor set was obtained from a human donor in good health, serving as a control.

J is TRBJ2-7 and V is TRBV19; D remains ambiguous. The CDR3 length is 14 residues. V lost 4 bases to trimming and J lost 0 bases, with 10 bases between them. From germline, CDR1 is LNHDA and CDR2 SQIVND (reference sequence). CDR3 in amino acids: CASSTTFSSYEQYF. DNA of the CDR3: TGTGCCAGTAGTACCACATTCTCCTCCTACGAGCAGTACTTC.

The chain couples TRBV20-1 to TRBJ2-7, with D possibly being TRBD1 or TRBD2 (5 bases each). Trimming shortened V by 5 bases and J by 0 bases, and 17 bases separated the two germline ends. The CDR3 sequence is 15 residues long. From germline, CDR1 is DFQATT and CDR2 SNEGSKA (reference sequence). The CDR3 spells CSAQRGAGISYEQYF. The DNA of the CDR3 is TGCAGTGCTCAGAGAGGGGCAGGGATCTCCTACGAGCAGTACTTC.

This clonotype occurred many times. The chain joins TRBV7-9 to TRBJ1-1, with 9 bases matching TRBD1. The V gene's germline CDR1 is SEHNR and CDR2 FQNEAQ (reference sequence). Trimming took 2 bases from V and 5 from J; bases not matched to a gene: 12. This CDR3 has 17 residues. CDR3 bases: TGTGCCAGCAGCTTATCGGGACAGGGATCGTCTTATACTGAAGCTTTCTTT. Its protein is CASSLSGQGSSYTEAFF. Based on the CDR3 plus reference TRBV7-9 and TRBJ1-1, the full variable domain is DTGVSQNPRHKITKRGQNVTFRCDPISEHNRLYWYRQTLGQGPEFLTYFQNEAQLEKSRLLSDRFSAERPKGSFSTLEIQRTEQGDSAMYLCASSLSGQGSSYTEAFFGQGTRLTVV.

This clonotype was found many times. This chain links TRBV27 with TRBJ2-5; D is perhaps TRBD2 (6 bases). V dropped 3 bases and J dropped 4 bases, with 12 bases sitting between them. The CDR3 is 14 amino acids. Germline loops: CDR1 MNHEY, CDR2 SMNVEV (reference sequence). The CDR3 nucleotides are TGTGCCAGCAGTTTTTCGCAGGGAGGAGAGACCCAGTACTTC. Translated: CASSFSQGGETQYF.

The chain links TRBV5-1 to TRBJ2-3; 7 bases fit TRBD2. This CDR3 has 15 residues. With V trimmed by 0 bases and J by 2 bases, 3 bases remained unmatched. Germline lookup yields CDR1 SGHRS and CDR2 YFSETQ. The CDR3 is CASSLASGYTDTQYF. The CDR3 coding sequence is TGCGCCAGCAGCTTGGCTAGCGGCTACACAGATACGCAGTATTTT.